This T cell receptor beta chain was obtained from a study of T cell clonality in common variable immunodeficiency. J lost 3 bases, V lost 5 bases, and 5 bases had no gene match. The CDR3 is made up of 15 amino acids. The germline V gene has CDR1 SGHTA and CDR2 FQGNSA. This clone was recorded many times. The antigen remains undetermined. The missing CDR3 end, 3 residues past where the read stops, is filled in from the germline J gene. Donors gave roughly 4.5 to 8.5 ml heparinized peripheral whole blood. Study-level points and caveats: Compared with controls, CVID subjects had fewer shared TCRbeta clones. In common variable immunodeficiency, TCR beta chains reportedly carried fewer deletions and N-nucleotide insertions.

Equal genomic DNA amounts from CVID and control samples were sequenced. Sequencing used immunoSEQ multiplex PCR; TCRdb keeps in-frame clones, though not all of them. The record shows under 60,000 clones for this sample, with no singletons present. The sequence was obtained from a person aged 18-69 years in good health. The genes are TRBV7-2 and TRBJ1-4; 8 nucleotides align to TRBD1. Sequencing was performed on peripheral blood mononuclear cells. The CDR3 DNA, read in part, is TGTGCCAGCAGCCCGGAGACAGGGGCTAATGAAAAA. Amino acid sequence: CASSPETGANEK. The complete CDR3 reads CASSPETGANEKLFF.